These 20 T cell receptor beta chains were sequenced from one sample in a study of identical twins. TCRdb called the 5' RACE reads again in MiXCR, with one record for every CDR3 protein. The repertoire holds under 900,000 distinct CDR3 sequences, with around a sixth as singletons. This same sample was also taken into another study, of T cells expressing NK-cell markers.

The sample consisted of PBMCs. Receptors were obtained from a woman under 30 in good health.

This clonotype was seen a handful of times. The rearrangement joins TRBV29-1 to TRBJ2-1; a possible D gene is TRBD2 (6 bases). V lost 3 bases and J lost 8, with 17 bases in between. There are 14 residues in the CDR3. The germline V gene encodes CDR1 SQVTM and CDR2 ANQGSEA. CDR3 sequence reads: CSVEDGSLRYEQFF. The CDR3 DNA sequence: TGCAGCGTTGAGGACGGGAGTCTCAGGTATGAGCAGTTCTTC.

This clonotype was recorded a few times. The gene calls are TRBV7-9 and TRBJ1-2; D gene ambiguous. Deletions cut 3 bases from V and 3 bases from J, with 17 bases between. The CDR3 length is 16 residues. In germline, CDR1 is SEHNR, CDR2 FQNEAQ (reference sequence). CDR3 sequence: CASSFYRAREDYGYTF. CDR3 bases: TGTGCCAGCAGCTTTTACCGGGCCCGGGAAGACTATGGCTACACCTTC. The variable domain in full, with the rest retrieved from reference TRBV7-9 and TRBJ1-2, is DTGVSQNPRHKITKRGQNVTFRCDPISEHNRLYWYRQTLGQGPEFLTYFQNEAQLEKSRLLSDRFSAERPKGSFSTLEIQRTEQGDSAMYLCASSFYRAREDYGYTFGSGTRLTVV.

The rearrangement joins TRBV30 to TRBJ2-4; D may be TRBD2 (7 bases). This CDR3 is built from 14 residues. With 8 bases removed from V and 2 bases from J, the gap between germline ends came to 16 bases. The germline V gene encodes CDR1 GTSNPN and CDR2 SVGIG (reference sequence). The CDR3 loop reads CALREGVPKNIQYF. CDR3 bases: TGTGCCCTCAGGGAGGGGGTCCCCAAAAACATTCAGTACTTC.

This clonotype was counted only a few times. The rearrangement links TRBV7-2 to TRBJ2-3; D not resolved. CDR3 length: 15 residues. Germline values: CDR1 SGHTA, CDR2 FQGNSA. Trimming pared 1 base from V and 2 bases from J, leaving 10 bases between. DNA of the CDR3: TGTGCCAGCAGCTTAGTGGCAGTGGTCACAGATACGCAGTATTTT. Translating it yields CASSLVAVVTDTQYF.

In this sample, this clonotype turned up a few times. In DNA form, the CDR3 reads TGTGCCAGCAGTCCCCGCGACAGTGTGGGGACTGAAGCTTTCTTT. It specifies CASSPRDSVGTEAFF. The chain links TRBV12-3 or TRBV12-4 to TRBJ1-1, with D tentatively TRBD1 (5 bases). V was clipped by 5 bases and J by 5 bases, with 18 bases between them. CDR3 length equals 15 residues.

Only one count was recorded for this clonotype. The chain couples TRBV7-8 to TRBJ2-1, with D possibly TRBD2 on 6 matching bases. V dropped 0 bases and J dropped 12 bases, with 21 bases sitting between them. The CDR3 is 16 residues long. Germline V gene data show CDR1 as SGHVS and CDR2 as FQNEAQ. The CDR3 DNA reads TGTGCCAGCAGCTTAGCGCCCCCTAGCGCGCCCTCGGGGCAGTTCTTC. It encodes CASSLAPPSAPSGQFF.

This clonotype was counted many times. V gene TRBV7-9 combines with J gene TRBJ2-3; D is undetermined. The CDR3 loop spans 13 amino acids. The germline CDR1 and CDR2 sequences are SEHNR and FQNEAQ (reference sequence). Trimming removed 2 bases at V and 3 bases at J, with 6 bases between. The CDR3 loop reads CASSLIGTDTQYF. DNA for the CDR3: TGTGCCAGCAGCTTAATAGGAACAGATACGCAGTATTTT.

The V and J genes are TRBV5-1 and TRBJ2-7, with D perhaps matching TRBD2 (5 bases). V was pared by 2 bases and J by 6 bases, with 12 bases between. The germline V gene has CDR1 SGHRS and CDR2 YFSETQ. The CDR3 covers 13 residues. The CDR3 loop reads CASSLQRATEQYF. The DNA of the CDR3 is TGCGCCAGCAGCTTACAGAGGGCAACCGAGCAGTACTTC.

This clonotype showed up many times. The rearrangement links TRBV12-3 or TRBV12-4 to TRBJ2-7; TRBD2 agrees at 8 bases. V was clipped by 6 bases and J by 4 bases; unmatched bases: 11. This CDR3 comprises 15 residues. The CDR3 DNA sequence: TGTGCCAGCAGCCGTGAAGCGGGAGTCGGGTACGAGCAGTACTTC. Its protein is CASSREAGVGYEQYF.

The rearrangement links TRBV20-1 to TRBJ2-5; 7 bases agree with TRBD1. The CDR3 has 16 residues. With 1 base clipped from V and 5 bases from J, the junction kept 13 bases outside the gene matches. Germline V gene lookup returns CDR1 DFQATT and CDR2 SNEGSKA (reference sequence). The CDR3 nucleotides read TGCAGTGCTAGAGGGCCGGGACAGACTGACGGGGAGACCCAGTACTTC. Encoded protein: CSARGPGQTDGETQYF.

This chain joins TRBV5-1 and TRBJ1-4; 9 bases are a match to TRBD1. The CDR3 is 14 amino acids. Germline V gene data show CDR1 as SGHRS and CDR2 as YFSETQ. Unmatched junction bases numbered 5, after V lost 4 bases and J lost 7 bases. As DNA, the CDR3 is TGCGCCAGCAGCCTGGGGACAGGGCCTGAAAAACTGTTTTTT. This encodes CASSLGTGPEKLFF. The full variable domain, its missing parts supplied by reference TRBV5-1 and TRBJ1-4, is KAGVTQTPRYLIKTRGQQVTLSCSPISGHRSVSWYQQTPGQGLQFLFEYFSETQRNKGNFPGRFSGRQFSNSRSEMNVSTLELGDSALYLCASSLGTGPEKLFFGSGTQLSVL.

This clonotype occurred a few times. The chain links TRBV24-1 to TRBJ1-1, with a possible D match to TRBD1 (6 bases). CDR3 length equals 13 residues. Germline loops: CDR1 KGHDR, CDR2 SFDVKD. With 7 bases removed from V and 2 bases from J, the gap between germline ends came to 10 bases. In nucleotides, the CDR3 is TGTGCCACCAGAGACAGGTTCAACACTGAAGCTTTCTTT. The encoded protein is CATRDRFNTEAFF.

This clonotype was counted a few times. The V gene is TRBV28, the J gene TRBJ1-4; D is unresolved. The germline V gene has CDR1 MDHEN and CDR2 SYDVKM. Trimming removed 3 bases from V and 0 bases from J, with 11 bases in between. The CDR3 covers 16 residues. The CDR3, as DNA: TGTGCCAGCAGTTTTGACCGGGAAGCAACTAATGAAAAACTGTTTTTT. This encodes CASSFDREATNEKLFF.

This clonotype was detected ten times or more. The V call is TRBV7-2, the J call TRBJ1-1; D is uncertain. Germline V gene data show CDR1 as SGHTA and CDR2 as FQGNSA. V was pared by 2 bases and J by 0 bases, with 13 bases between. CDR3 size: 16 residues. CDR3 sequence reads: CASSLILGRMNTEAFF. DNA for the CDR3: TGTGCCAGCAGCTTAATCCTAGGACGGATGAACACTGAAGCTTTCTTT.

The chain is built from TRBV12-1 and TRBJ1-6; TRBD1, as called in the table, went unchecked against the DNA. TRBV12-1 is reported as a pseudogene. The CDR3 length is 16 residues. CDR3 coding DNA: TGTGCCAGCAGCCCCGGCCTGCGCTGGGGCAATTCACCCCTCCACTTT. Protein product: CASSPGLRWGNSPLHF.

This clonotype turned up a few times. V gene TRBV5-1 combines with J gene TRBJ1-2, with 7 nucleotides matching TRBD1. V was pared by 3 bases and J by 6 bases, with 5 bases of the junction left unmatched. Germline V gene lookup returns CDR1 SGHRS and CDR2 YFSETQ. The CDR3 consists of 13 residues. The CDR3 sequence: CASSYPQGNGYTF. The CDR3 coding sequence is TGCGCCAGCAGCTACCCACAGGGGAATGGCTACACCTTC.

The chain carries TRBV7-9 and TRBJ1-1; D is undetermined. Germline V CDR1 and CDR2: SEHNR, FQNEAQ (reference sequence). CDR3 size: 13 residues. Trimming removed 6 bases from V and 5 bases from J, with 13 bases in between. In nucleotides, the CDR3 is TGTGCCAGCAGAACTCTACTGGGGACTGAAGCTTTCTTT. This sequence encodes CASRTLLGTEAFF.

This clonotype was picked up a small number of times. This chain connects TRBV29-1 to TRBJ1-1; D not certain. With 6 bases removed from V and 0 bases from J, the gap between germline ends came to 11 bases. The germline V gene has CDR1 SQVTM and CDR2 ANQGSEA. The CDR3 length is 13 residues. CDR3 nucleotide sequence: TGCAGCGTCTTAAATCAAGTGAACACTGAAGCTTTCTTT. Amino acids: CSVLNQVNTEAFF.

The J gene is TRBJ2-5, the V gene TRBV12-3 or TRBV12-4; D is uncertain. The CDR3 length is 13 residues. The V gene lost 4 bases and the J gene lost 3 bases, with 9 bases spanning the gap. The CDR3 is CASSSDRKETQYF. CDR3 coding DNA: TGTGCCAGCAGTTCCGACCGGAAAGAGACCCAGTACTTC.

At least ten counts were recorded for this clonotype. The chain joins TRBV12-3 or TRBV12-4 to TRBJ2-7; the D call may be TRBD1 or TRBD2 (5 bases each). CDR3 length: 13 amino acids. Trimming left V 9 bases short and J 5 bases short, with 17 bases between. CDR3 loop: CASSRDLDHEQYF. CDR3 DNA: TGTGCCAGTTCCCGGGACCTTGACCACGAGCAGTACTTC.